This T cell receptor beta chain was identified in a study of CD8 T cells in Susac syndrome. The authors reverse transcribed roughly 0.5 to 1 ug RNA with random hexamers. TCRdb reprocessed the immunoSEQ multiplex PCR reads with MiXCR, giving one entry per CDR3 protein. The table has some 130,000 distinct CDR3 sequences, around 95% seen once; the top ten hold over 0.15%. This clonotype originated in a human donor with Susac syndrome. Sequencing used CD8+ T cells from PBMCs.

The CDR3 loop is CASSVGGASEQFF. In DNA, the CDR3 is TGTGCCAGCAGCGTAGGCGGGGCTTCTGAGCAGTTCTTC. V usage is TRBV9 and J usage is TRBJ2-1; D perhaps matches TRBD2 (6 bases). Trimming took off 0 bases at V and 9 bases at J, with 10 bases between the two ends. Germline values: CDR1 SGDLS, CDR2 YYNGEE. The CDR3 runs to 13 residues.